The rows below give T cell receptor beta chains drawn from one sample of a study of metastatic and nonmetastatic thyroid tumors. MiXCR re-clonotyped the PCR reads for TCRdb. This sample carries approximately 37,000 clones, 15% of them seen once, and the ten largest clones take around 19%. Input material: blood. These receptors originate from a male donor with papillary thyroid cancer or a benign thyroid nodule (not recorded which). Some clones in this sample may be carry-over from other donors' samples. Each CDR3 is given with its conserved first and last residue. The D gene is left open where the match is weak. Rows give clone size only sometimes, using once, few, many, or a class for an expanded clone.

TRBV6-2/TRBV6-3	few	TRBJ2-7	TRBD1	TGTGCCAGCAGTTACCCGACAGGGGCATCCTACGAGCAGTACTTC	CASSYPTGASYEQYF
TRBV28	many	TRBJ2-7	TRBD1	TGTGCCAGCAGTTCTCCCGGGACAGGGTCGGGGGAGCAGTACTTC	CASSSPGTGSGEQYF
TRBV20-1	-	TRBJ1-5	-	TGCAGTGCTAGAGTAGGCAACTCTCCCCAGCATTTT	CSARVGNSPQHF
TRBV5-6	many	TRBJ1-2	-	TGTGCCAGCAGGCCGGAGGATGGCTACACCTTC	CASRPEDGYTF
TRBV4-3	many	TRBJ2-5	-	TGCGCCAGCAGCCAAGCACGCGGGGAGACCCAGTACTTC	CASSQARGETQYF
TRBV4-3	many	TRBJ2-3	TRBD2	TGCGCCAGCAGCCAGTTTAGCGGGAGTCGCACAGATACGCAGTATTTT	CASSQFSGSRTDTQYF
TRBV10-3	many	TRBJ1-2	TRBD1	TGTGCCATCAAGGGGACAGTGGACTATGGCTACACCTTC	CAIKGTVDYGYTF
TRBV20-1	-	TRBJ2-7	TRBD2	TGCAGTGCTATGGTAGCGGGGGCCTACGAGCAGTACTTC	CSAMVAGAYEQYF
TRBV7-3	many	TRBJ2-1	TRBD2	TGTGCCAGCAGCTTAACTAGCGGGCCCGACAATGAGCAGTTCTTC	CASSLTSGPDNEQFF
TRBV2	many	TRBJ2-6	TRBD2	TGTGCCAGCAGTACTAGCGGGAGATCTACTGGGGCCAACGTCCTGACTTTC	CASSTSGRSTGANVLTF
TRBV19	-	TRBJ1-6	-	TGTGCCAGTAGTATGGGTGTCGGGAAGGTGAATTCACCCCTCAACTTT	CASSMGVGKVNSPLNF
TRBV6-1	medium-sized	TRBJ2-2	-	TGTGCCAGCAGGAGAGAGGAAAGGACTGGAAACACCGGGGAGCTGTTTTTT	CASRREERTGNTGELFF
TRBV4-2	-	TRBJ2-3	-	TGTGCCAGCAGCCGGTGGGCGGGACAGCCCACATATACGCAGTATTTT	CASSRWAGQPTYTQYF
TRBV19	once	TRBJ2-3	TRBD1	TGTGCCATTAGTATCCGGACAGGGGGGCCAGATACGCTGTATTTT	CAISIRTGGPDTLYF
TRBV5-1	many	TRBJ1-1	-	TGCGCCAGCAGCCCAGCTACAGGGAAGATGAACACTGAAGCTTTCTTT	CASSPATGKMNTEAFF
TRBV11-3	many	TRBJ2-3	-	TGTGCCAGCAGCCCGCCTTCGGGCAGGGCAGATACGCAGTATTTT	CASSPPSGRADTQYF
TRBV7-8	many	TRBJ1-3	-	TGTGCCAGCAGCTTAGTAGGTGTGTGGGACTCCACTGGAAACACCATATATTTT	CASSLVGVWDSTGNTIYF
TRBV27	many	TRBJ2-7	-	TGTGCCAGCAGTTTTTCAGGGGCCGGAAAATACGAGCAGTACTTC	CASSFSGAGKYEQYF
TRBV10-3	many	TRBJ2-7	TRBD2	TGTGCCATCAGTGAAGGGAGGGGTTCCTACGAGCAGTACTTC	CAISEGRGSYEQYF
TRBV6-2/TRBV6-3	many	TRBJ1-1	-	TGTGCCAGCCGGAACAGGGAGTACACTGAAGCTTTCTTT	CASRNREYTEAFF
TRBV6-5	many	TRBJ1-2	-	TGTGCCAGCAGTTACTACCCTGGCGCGGAGGGCTACACCTTC	CASSYYPGAEGYTF
TRBV12-3/TRBV12-4	medium-sized	TRBJ2-3	-	TGTGCCAGCAGTTTCGGTTTAGCGCCCGGCACAGATACGCAGTATTTT	CASSFGLAPGTDTQYF
TRBV7-6	-	TRBJ2-5	TRBD2	TGTGCCAGCAGCAGACTAGCGGGAGGGGGAGAGACCCAGTACTTC	CASSRLAGGGETQYF
TRBV4-3	many	TRBJ1-5	-	TGCGCCAGCAGCCAAGATCTGGATCAGCCCCAGCATTTT	CASSQDLDQPQHF
TRBV27	-	TRBJ2-2	-	TGTGCCAGCAGTTTACGGAGAATCGTCCCCGGTGAGCTGCTTTTT	CASSLRRIVPGELLF
TRBV27	many	TRBJ1-1	-	TGTGCCAGCAGCACCAAGGGGGGTACTGAAGCTTTCTTT	CASSTKGGTEAFF
TRBV11-3	-	TRBJ2-5	TRBD2	TGTGCCAGCAGCTTGATGGGGGGACTAGCGGGATCAGAGACCCAGTACTTC	CASSLMGGLAGSETQYF
TRBV18	many	TRBJ1-1	-	TGTGCCAGCTCACCGACTGCGGTTGAAGCTTTCTTT	CASSPTAVEAFF
TRBV6-5	many	TRBJ2-7	TRBD1	TGTGCCAGCAGTTACCTCCGGGACAGCGACGAGCAGTACTTC	CASSYLRDSDEQYF
TRBV6-1	many	TRBJ2-7	-	TGTGCCAGCAGTTCGAGGGAAAGGGGGAAAAACGAGCAGTACTTC	CASSSRERGKNEQYF
TRBV12-3/TRBV12-4	few	TRBJ2-7	TRBD2	TGTGCCAGCAGTCCCCTAGCGGGAGGGCCATACGAGAAGTACTTC	CASSPLAGGPYEKYF
TRBV7-3	few	TRBJ1-4	-	-	CASSLSPHETQYFGPGLGEKLFF